This is a list of T cell receptor beta chains from one sample in a study of blood T cells in healthy people across ages. MiXCR, run by TCRdb on the 5' RACE reads, gives a single entry per CDR3 protein. The table records about 800,000 distinct CDR3 sequences, around 25% of them present only once. Separately, the same data were catalogued under a study of T cells of mothers and their children.

The material sequenced was blood. The source is a boy aged 5-17 years in good health. CDR3s include the opening cysteine and the closing phenylalanine or tryptophan. The D gene is left open where the match is weak. Where a row states a size, it is once, few, many or the class of an expanded clone; other rows omit it.

D	size	J	V	DNA	CDR3
-	-	TRBJ1-4	TRBV7-2	TGTGCCAGCAGCAGTCGGGGGCGCTTTGGGGAAAAACTGTTTTTT	CASSSRGRFGEKLFF
-	-	TRBJ1-3	TRBV27	TGTGCCGGGTCGATCTTTGGCGGACTTTCCTCTGGAAACACCATATATTTT	CAGSIFGGLSSGNTIYF
-	few	TRBJ2-2	TRBV7-9	TGTGCCAGCAGCTCCACAGGATTAAAGAACACCGGGGAGCTGTTTTTT	CASSSTGLKNTGELFF
TRBD2	-	TRBJ2-7	TRBV10-3	TGTGCCATCAGTGATCAACTAGCGGGTCCGGGGGAGCAGTACTTC	CAISDQLAGPGEQYF
TRBD2	-	TRBJ2-5	TRBV7-2	TGTGCCAGCAGCTTAGGGGGACTAGCGGGGGGACCTCAAGAGACCCAGTACTTC	CASSLGGLAGGPQETQYF
TRBD2	few	TRBJ2-1	TRBV20-1	TGCAGTGCCGGGACTAGCGTCTTCAATGAGCAGTTCTTC	CSAGTSVFNEQFF
-	few	TRBJ1-4	TRBV29-1	TGCAGCGTTGTGACAGGAACTAATGAAAAACTGTTTTTT	CSVVTGTNEKLFF
-	-	TRBJ1-1	TRBV6-5	TGTGCCAGCAGTTACCAACGGGGCTTGAACACTGAAGCTTTCTTT	CASSYQRGLNTEAFF
-	few	TRBJ1-2	TRBV6-1	TGTGCCAGCAGTGATCATGAGACAGCGTGGATCTATGGCTACACCTTC	CASSDHETAWIYGYTF
TRBD2	few	TRBJ2-1	TRBV20-1	TGCAGTGCCACCCCGGGACTAGCGGACAATGAGCAGTTCTTC	CSATPGLADNEQFF
-	few	TRBJ2-3	TRBV5-6	TGTGCCAGCAGCTACGGTCGAGGGAGAGATACGCAGTATTTT	CASSYGRGRDTQYF
-	-	TRBJ2-1	TRBV5-1	TGCGCCAGCAGCTTGGAGGGGGGAAACAATGAGCAGTTCTTC	CASSLEGGNNEQFF
-	few	TRBJ2-7	TRBV3-1	TGTGCCAGCAGCCCCGATACCTACGAGCAGTACTTC	CASSPDTYEQYF
-	few	TRBJ2-5	TRBV2	TGTGCCAGCAGGAGAGGAGGGGGAGAGACCCAGTACTTC	CASRRGGGETQYF
-	-	TRBJ1-1	TRBV7-3	TGTGCCAGCAGCGTGGACGTTGGGACTGAAGCTTTCTTT	CASSVDVGTEAFF
-	few	TRBJ2-1	TRBV30	TGTGCCTGGACTAGTTCGGGGAATGAGCAGTTCTTC	CAWTSSGNEQFF
TRBD2	-	TRBJ2-7	TRBV7-9	TGTGCCAGCAGCCGAAGCGGGGGCCTCCCCTACGAGCAGTACTTC	CASSRSGGLPYEQYF
TRBD1	few	TRBJ2-6	TRBV12-3/TRBV12-4	TGTGCCAGCGACTGGACAGGGACAATGGCGGGGGCCAACGTCCTGACTTTC	CASDWTGTMAGANVLTF
-	-	TRBJ1-5	TRBV6-1	TGTGCCAGCAGTGAAAGGTTCCGTCCCCGAGAGGGCAATCAGCCCCAGCATTTT	CASSERFRPREGNQPQHF
TRBD2	few	TRBJ2-1	TRBV4-3	TGCGCCAGCAGCCAAGATCATAGCGGGAGGGGTAATGAGCAGTTCTTC	CASSQDHSGRGNEQFF
TRBD1	-	TRBJ2-1	TRBV20-1	TGCAGTGCCAGATGGGGGGCGACAGGGGGGTACAATGAGCAGTTCTTC	CSARWGATGGYNEQFF
-	few	TRBJ2-3	TRBV27	TGTGCCAGCAGAAGTTTACAACTTAGCACAGATACGCAGTATTTT	CASRSLQLSTDTQYF
-	-	TRBJ1-4	TRBV7-9	TGTGCCAGCAGCTTATGGACGGGGGCCGGAACTAATGAAAAACTGTTTTTT	CASSLWTGAGTNEKLFF
TRBD1	few	TRBJ2-7	TRBV5-1	TGCGCCAGCAGCTCCGGGACAGGGGTTCCTTACGAGCAGTACTTC	CASSSGTGVPYEQYF
-	-	TRBJ1-4	TRBV18	TGTGCCAGCTCACAACAGGGACTTGTCGCAACTAATGAAAAACTGTTTTTT	CASSQQGLVATNEKLFF
-	few	TRBJ2-1	TRBV6-2/TRBV6-3	TGTGCCAGCAACCTAGACCGGGACTCGGCGCTGGACAATGAGCAGTTCTTC	CASNLDRDSALDNEQFF
-	-	TRBJ2-7	TRBV28	TGTGCCACCAACTTGCGCAACTCCTACGAGCAGTACTTC	CATNLRNSYEQYF
TRBD2	few	TRBJ2-1	TRBV11-2	TGTGCCAGCAGCCTGGGGCTAGCGGCTATCAATGAGCAGTTCTTC	CASSLGLAAINEQFF
-	-	TRBJ2-5	TRBV7-9	TGTGCCAGCAGCTCCCCCCTCGGTCGCCCAGAGACCCAGTACTTC	CASSSPLGRPETQYF
-	once	TRBJ1-2	TRBV7-9	TGTGCCAGCAGCTTAAGAGGGGGGTCCCTTTATGGCTACACCTTC	CASSLRGGSLYGYTF
TRBD1	few	TRBJ2-4	TRBV29-1	TGCAGCGTTGGGCCAGGGGGCAGTACCAAAAACATTCAGTACTTC	CSVGPGGSTKNIQYF
-	-	TRBJ2-1	TRBV9	TGTGCCAGCAGCGGCGGGACTTCGGATGAGCAGTTCTTC	CASSGGTSDEQFF
-	-	TRBJ1-2	TRBV6-6	TGTGCCAGCAGCCGGAGGGTTATCTATGGCTACACCTTC	CASSRRVIYGYTF
-	-	TRBJ1-2	TRBV12-3/TRBV12-4	TGTGCCAGCAGTTTAACGCCAGGCTCTTATGGCTACACCTTC	CASSLTPGSYGYTF
-	-	TRBJ2-1	TRBV7-8	TGTGCCAGCAGCCGCCGGGGAAGCGGAGACTACAATGAGCAGTTCTTC	CASSRRGSGDYNEQFF
TRBD2	-	TRBJ2-5	TRBV11-2	TGTGCCAGCAGCTTAGAGGGCCGACTAGCGAGACAAGAGACCCAGTACTTC	CASSLEGRLARQETQYF
-	few	TRBJ2-6	TRBV5-6	TGTGCCAGCAACTTGGACATCACCGGTTCTGGGGCCAACGTCCTGACTTTC	CASNLDITGSGANVLTF
TRBD2	-	TRBJ2-1	TRBV12-3/TRBV12-4	TGTGCCAGCAGCTCAGATGGACTAGCGTACAATGAGCAGTTCTTC	CASSSDGLAYNEQFF
-	-	TRBJ1-5	TRBV6-2/TRBV6-3	TGTGCCAGCAGTCGCCGACAGTTTAGGAGACAGCCCCAGCATTTT	CASSRRQFRRQPQHF
-	few	TRBJ2-4	TRBV12-3/TRBV12-4	TGTGCCAGCAGTCTACGACCGCACATTCAGTACTTC	CASSLRPHIQYF
TRBD2	-	TRBJ2-7	TRBV9	TGTGCCAGCAGCGTTGGGAGGGTTCCCTCCGAGCAGTACTTC	CASSVGRVPSEQYF
TRBD2	few	TRBJ2-5	TRBV24-1	TGTGCCACCAGTGATGCGGGAGTGATAGAGACCCAGTACTTC	CATSDAGVIETQYF
-	-	TRBJ2-1	TRBV6-2/TRBV6-3	TGTGCCAGCAGTCAACCGATCTGGAATGAGCAGTTCTTC	CASSQPIWNEQFF
TRBD2	-	TRBJ2-1	TRBV7-9	TGTGCCAGCAGCTTAACCCCACTAGCGGGATCCTACAATGAGCAGTTCTTC	CASSLTPLAGSYNEQFF
TRBD2	few	TRBJ2-7	TRBV28	TGTGCCAGCAGTTTCGAGGGACTAGTTGCTGGTTACTACGAGCAGTACTTC	CASSFEGLVAGYYEQYF
-	-	TRBJ2-7	TRBV4-1	TGCGCCAGCAGCCAAGAAGGCGGACGCGAGCTTCGCGAGCAGTACTTC	CASSQEGGRELREQYF
TRBD1	-	TRBJ1-5	TRBV19	TGTGCCAGTAGTAGATCCCTCCTCCGGGACAGAGGCCAGCCCCAGCATTTT	CASSRSLLRDRGQPQHF
-	-	TRBJ2-3	TRBV7-2	TGTGCCAGCAGCCTTCAGTTCACAGATACGCAGTATTTT	CASSLQFTDTQYF
-	-	TRBJ2-2	TRBV24-1	TGTGCCACCAGTGAACCTGGGGCAGGGGGGGACACCGGGGAGCTGTTTTTT	CATSEPGAGGDTGELFF